A single T cell receptor (beta chain) is shown here with its context. Its antigen is unidentified. This CDR3 is built from 16 residues. Trimming removed 5 bases from V and 3 bases from J; junction bases left unmatched: 6. The germline CDR1 and CDR2 sequences are SGHAT and FQNNGV. The data belong to a study of cytomegalovirus exposure and HLA in healthy donors. Study details: The study placed about 81% of its approximately 380 genotyped donors in the Caucasian-associated ancestry cluster.

PCR used 60 Vbeta primers and 13 Jbeta primers. The data were produced by immunoSEQ multiplex PCR, yet TCRdb's version contains in-frame clones alone and is incomplete. The sample shows 120,000 to 150,000 clones, approximately 72% of them seen only once. Broader study findings: HLA-A and HLA-B allele assignments for most subjects were reportedly predicted accurately using TCR beta sequences. In a later analysis, common viral pathogens appeared linked to several of the most significant clusters.

The V call is TRBV11-2, the J call TRBJ2-3, with 12 bases fitting TRBD2. Material for sequencing was PBMCs. This sequence originates from a woman aged 55 to 70 in good health and CMV-seronegative. The CDR3 DNA sequence: TGTGCCAGCAGCATGACTAGCGGGAGTTTGACAGATACGCAGTATTTT. This translates into CASSMTSGSLTDTQYF.